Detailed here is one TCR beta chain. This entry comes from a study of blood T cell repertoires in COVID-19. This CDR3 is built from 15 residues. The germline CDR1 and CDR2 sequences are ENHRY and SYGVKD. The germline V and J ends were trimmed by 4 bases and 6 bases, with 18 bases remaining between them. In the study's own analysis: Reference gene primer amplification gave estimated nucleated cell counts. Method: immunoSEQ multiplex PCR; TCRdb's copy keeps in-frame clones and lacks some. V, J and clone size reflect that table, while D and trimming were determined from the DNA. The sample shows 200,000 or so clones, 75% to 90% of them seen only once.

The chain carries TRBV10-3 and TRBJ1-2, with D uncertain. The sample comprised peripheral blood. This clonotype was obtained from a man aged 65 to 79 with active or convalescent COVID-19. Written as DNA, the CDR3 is TGTGCCATCAGTGTCCCTGGCCACTATGGAGATGGCTACACCTTC. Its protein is CAISVPGHYGDGYTF.